This TCR beta chain emerged from a study of human T cells and chemical hapten exposure. Overall study context: After 6 days, upper back 0.01% DPC patch tests were scored.

TCRdb reprocessed the RACE reads via MiXCR and lists one record per CDR3 protein. The sample shows 55,000 to 75,000 distinct CDR3 sequences, around 12% of them seen only once. The germline V gene encodes CDR1 DFQATT and CDR2 SNEGSKA (reference sequence). V lost 3 bases, J lost 2 bases, and 7 bases lay in between. CDR3 length equals 12 residues. Overall study findings and caveats: Having alopecia, donors may respond immunologically unlike healthy people. Positively correlated with patch test score were the counts of PT1 expanded TCRs.

In its sample, this clonotype was seen a few times. The antigen is undetermined. The time point denotes: patch test 3, about 24 weeks after DPC sensitization. As to treatment: therapeutic diphenylcyclopropenone sensitization with weekly scalp DPC. Samples of blood were obtained prior to the application of each patch test. The sequence came from a man aged 25-45 years with alopecia areata. Some clones in this sample may be carry-over from other donors' samples. This specimen was whole blood, taken in connection with sensitization to the hapten diphenylcyclopropenone (DPC). The rearrangement links TRBV20-1 to TRBJ2-5; no definite D call. The CDR3 sequence is CSASRAQETQYF. The CDR3 nucleotides are TGCAGTGCTAGTAGAGCTCAAGAGACCCAGTACTTC.